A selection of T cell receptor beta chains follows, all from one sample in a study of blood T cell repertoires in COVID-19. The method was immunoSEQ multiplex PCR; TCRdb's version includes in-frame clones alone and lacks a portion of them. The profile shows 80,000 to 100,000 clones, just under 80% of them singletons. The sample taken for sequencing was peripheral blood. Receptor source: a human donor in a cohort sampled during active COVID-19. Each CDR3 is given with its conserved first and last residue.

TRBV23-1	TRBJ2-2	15	CASRRGQGKIGELFF
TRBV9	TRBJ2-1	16	CASSVAQGSSYNEQFF
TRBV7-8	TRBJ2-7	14	CASSWRRNSYEQYF
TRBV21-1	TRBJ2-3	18	CASSKALGLAIHTDTQYF
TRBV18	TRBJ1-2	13	CASSPADRYGYTF
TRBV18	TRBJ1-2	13	CASSPPKANGYTF
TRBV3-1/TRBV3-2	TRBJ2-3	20	CASSQDEADRVVQITDTQYF
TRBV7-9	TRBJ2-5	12	CASSLDSETQYF
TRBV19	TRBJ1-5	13	CASSVQGAQPQHF
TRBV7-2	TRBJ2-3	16	CASSLGWDRETDTQYF
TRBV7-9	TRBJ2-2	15	CASSAPGTGHGELFF
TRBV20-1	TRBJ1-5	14	CSASTGRGNQPQHF
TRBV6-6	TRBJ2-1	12	CASTEGYNEQFF
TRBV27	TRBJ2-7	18	CASSLSPQTSGNSYEQYF
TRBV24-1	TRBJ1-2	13	CATSGTASYGYTF
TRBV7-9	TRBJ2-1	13	CASSLAGTIEQFF
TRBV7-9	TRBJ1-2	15	CASSRRTGESDGYTF
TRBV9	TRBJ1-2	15	CASSADLGRVDGYTF
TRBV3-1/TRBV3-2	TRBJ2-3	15	CASSPMAGRANTQYF
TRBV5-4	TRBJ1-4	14	CASSLRSTNEKLFF
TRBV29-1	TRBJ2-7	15	CSVKMGLAGSYEQYF
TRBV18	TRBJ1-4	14	CASSPRDSNEKLFF
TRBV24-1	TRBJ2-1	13	CATSDYSYNEQFF
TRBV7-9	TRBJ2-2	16	CASSFGTGVNTGELFF
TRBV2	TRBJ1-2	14	CASSEAWTNYGYTF
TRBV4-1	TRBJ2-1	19	CASSQYPSGGGHSYNEQFF
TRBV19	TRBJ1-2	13	CASVDRGHSGYTF
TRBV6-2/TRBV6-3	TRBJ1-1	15	CASSYGGASNTEAFF
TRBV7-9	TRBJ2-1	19	CASSFGGTGSASSYNEQFF
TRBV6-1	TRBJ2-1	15	CASSELAGVYNEQFF
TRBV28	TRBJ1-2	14	CASSSSGQVGGYTF
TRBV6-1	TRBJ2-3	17	CASSESGRGRYTDTQYF
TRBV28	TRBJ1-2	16	CASSGGDRGSFYGYTF
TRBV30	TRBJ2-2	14	CAWARDFGTGELFF
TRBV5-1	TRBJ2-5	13	CASSSRQGETQYF
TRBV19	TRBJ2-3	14	CASRPGRGTDTQYF
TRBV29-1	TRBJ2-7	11	CSVSTIYEQYF
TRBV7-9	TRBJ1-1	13	CASSFYVQGTAFF
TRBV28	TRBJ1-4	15	CASSSVSRVGEKLFF
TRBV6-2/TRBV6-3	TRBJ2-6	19	CASSLSLQQGGSGANVLTF
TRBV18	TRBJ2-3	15	CASSPIAGVGDTQYF
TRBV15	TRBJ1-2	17	CATSRDRTGGFYYGYTF
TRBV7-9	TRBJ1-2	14	CASSLGGVNYGYTF
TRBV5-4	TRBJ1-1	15	CASSLDQAFGTEAFF
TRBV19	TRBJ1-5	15	CASSPTGGRNQPQHF
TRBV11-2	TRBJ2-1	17	CASSLGVAGGGYNEQFF
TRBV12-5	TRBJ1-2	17	CASGLVQFGGAGSGYTF
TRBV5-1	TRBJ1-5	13	CASSLFVDQPQHF
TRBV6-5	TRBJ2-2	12	CASSSYTGELFF
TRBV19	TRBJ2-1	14	CASSHTGVLRGQFF
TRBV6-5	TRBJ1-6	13	CASFDRGNSPLHF